What follows are 4 T cell receptor beta chains derived from one specimen sequenced in a study of blood T cell repertoires in COVID-19. Generated by immunoSEQ multiplex PCR, the TCRdb table keeps only in-frame clones and is missing some. The table lists 220,000 or so clones, roughly 84% of them singletons. Sequencing was done on a sample of PBMCs or T cells enriched from blood (not recorded which). These receptors all stem from a woman aged 40 to 50 who had recovered from COVID-19.

J is TRBJ1-4 and V is TRBV7-9, with 8 bases identical to TRBD1. With 6 bases clipped from V and 8 bases from J, the junction kept 8 bases outside the gene matches. The CDR3 consists of 14 residues. Per germline, CDR1 SEHNR and CDR2 FQNEAQ (reference sequence). This CDR3 is CASSRTGIREKLFF. CDR3 DNA: TGTGCCAGCAGTCGGACAGGGATAAGAGAAAAACTGTTTTTT.

The rearrangement links TRBV11-3 to TRBJ2-5; a weak D match, TRBD2 (5 bases). Deletions cut 1 base from V and 1 base from J, with 10 bases between. The CDR3 contains 15 residues. Germline-derived CDR1 and CDR2 are SGHNT and YENEEA. The chain's CDR3 is CASSLGGMGQETQYF. The CDR3 DNA reads TGTGCCAGCAGCTTAGGAGGGATGGGCCAAGAGACCCAGTACTTC.

This sequence joins TRBV6-5 and TRBJ1-2; maybe TRBD1 (5 bases). This CDR3 is 15 amino acids long. Germline loops: CDR1 MNHEY, CDR2 SVGAGI. Trimming pared 0 bases from V and 7 bases from J, leaving 15 bases between. The CDR3 spells CASSYSAGQGFGYTF. CDR3 nucleotide sequence: TGTGCCAGCAGTTACTCAGCCGGCCAGGGCTTTGGCTACACCTTC.

The rearrangement joins TRBV25-1 to TRBJ2-3; 7 nucleotides align to TRBD1. Germline lookup yields CDR1 MGHDK and CDR2 SYGVNS. The CDR3 is 15 residues long. Trimming removed 5 bases from V and 2 bases from J; junction bases left unmatched: 7. The CDR3 region is CASSTNDRVTDTQYF. The CDR3 bases are TGTGCCAGCAGTACGAATGACAGGGTCACAGATACGCAGTATTTT.